This T cell receptor (beta chain) was recorded in a study of T-cell reconstitution after alpha-beta-depleted transplantation in children (dated by TCRdb to about 2016). With regard to the full study: Using TCR repertoire profiling, the study followed T-cell immune reconstitution in a quantitative way in children after TCRalphabeta/CD19-depleted allogeneic hematopoietic cell transplantation.

Results the study describes overall, beyond this receptor: The apparently early alphabetaT-cell count recovery about two months after transplant was reportedly dependent on only several hundred rapidly expanded clones derived from non-depleted graft cells. In some patients, the high TCRbeta diversity seen at day 60 was put down to recipient T cells and intrathymic progenitors that had survived conditioning. Over subsequent months, a decline in hyperexpanded clone frequencies was noted, and after one year, T-cell counts and TCRbeta diversity were mostly ascribed to newly produced T cells.

CDR1 is given as DFQATT and CDR2 as SNEGSKA, both from the germline V gene (reference sequence). Including cysteine and phenylalanine, the CDR3 has 12 amino acids. Only the CDR3 DNA is retained, 36 bases long and in frame from the first base. Trimming accounts for 3 bases at V and 5 bases at J, while the number of junction bases matched to no gene is 2. This specimen's treatment or condition label, interpreted: allogeneic hematopoietic cell transplantation with graft depleted of TCRalphabeta T cells and CD19 B cells. TCRalphabeta/CD19-depleted allogeneic hematopoietic cell grafts were given to the transplant recipients, all of whom were children. This clonotype was counted ten times or more. Its antigen is not yet known. Base quality data are lacking; no much larger clone is found one base away. Library method: PCR. For sequencing, an Illumina HiSeq 2500 was employed. TCR libraries were prepared with molecular barcoding, using unique molecular identifiers to normalize TCRbeta repertoire quantification. TCRdb ran its own pipeline on the public reads, namely fastp trimming at Q25 and MiXCR clone calling, and kept in-frame beta chains. Entries that share a CDR3 protein sequence are merged under the most common genes and DNA. The sample table shows roughly 300,000 distinct CDR3 sequences, and roughly 12% are seen once. In total, the top ten clones hold about a quarter of the sample.

Sequencing was performed on peripheral blood, taken 180 days after TCRalphabeta/CD19-depleted stem cell transplant. The receptor was isolated from a male patient aged 2-9 years who had a stem cell transplant for chronic granulomatous disease, so the T cells may come from the graft donor. The rearranged chain carries TRBV20-1 and TRBJ2-5; 8 middle bases align to TRBD1. The DNA sequence is as follows: TGCAGTGCTAGCCGACAGGGGGAGACCCAGTACTTC. This translates into CSASRQGETQYF.